This T cell receptor beta chain was captured in a study of shared clonotypes between healthy human individuals. Study observations and caveats: Relative to memory subsets, naive subsets generally showed larger estimated richness.

Only in-frame clones appear in the TCRdb table, and some are missing; sequencing was by immunoSEQ multiplex PCR. Counted here are about 650,000 clones, roughly 95% occurring once; the ten biggest clones make up about 0.11%. A note on this clone: Antigen specificity is unknown.

Only CD45RO-negative cells positively selected for CCR7 counted as naive CD8 cells, so terminally differentiated effector memory CD45RA+ cells were excluded. The donors, healthy adults who were HIV-negative, had experienced no recent acute infections or vaccinations. Adults of Caucasian background living in Nashville, Tennessee made up all donors. The CDR3 consists of 15 residues. CDR1 MGHRA and CDR2 YSYEKL come from the germline V gene. V was shortened by 5 bases and J by 3 bases, with 15 bases between the two germline ends. This sequence was found in a woman aged 25 to 39 in good health. The material sequenced was naive CD8+ T cells sorted from blood. The V and J genes are TRBV4-1 and TRBJ2-3; possible D gene TRBD2, 6 bases. CDR3 coding DNA: TGCGCCAGCAGCTCTCAACCAAGCGGGACAGATACGCAGTATTTT. Protein product: CASSSQPSGTDTQYF.